These 11 T cell receptor beta chains originate from one sample sequenced in a study of T cell repertoires in cytomegalovirus infection. TCRdb re-called the reads through MiXCR, storing one row per CDR3 protein. In the table there are a few hundred thousand distinct CDR3 sequences, about a sixth of which are singletons. What was sequenced was CD8+ T cells from PBMCs. The receptors were gathered from a human donor in good health (CMV status not recorded). Some clones in this sample may be carry-over from other donors' samples.

The V call is TRBV5-1, the J call TRBJ1-3; 8 bases align to TRBD1. The CDR3 extends over 17 amino acids. The germline V gene has CDR1 SGHRS and CDR2 YFSETQ. Unmatched junction bases numbered 12, after V lost 5 bases and J lost 2 bases. The CDR3 sequence: CASRPGTGDRAGNTIYF. The DNA of the CDR3 is TGCGCCAGCAGACCCGGGACAGGTGATCGGGCTGGAAACACCATATATTTT.

This clonotype was counted ten times or more. The J gene is TRBJ2-3, the V gene TRBV7-8; D is unclear. The CDR3 length is 16 residues. The germline gives CDR1 SGHVS, CDR2 FQNEAQ. V gave up 1 base and J gave up 2 bases, with 13 bases separating them. The CDR3 reads CASSLVIGSPTDTQYF. CDR3 in DNA: TGTGCCAGCAGCTTAGTAATAGGGTCCCCCACAGATACGCAGTATTTT.

The table lists this clonotype with many counts. The V and J genes are TRBV7-8 and TRBJ2-3; D is unclear. CDR1 is SGHVS, CDR2 FQNEAQ, per germline. The CDR3 is 13 amino acids. The V and J ends lost 1 base and 4 bases respectively, with 6 bases between them. The CDR3 region has the DNA TGTGCCAGCAGCTTAGGGGTCCCAGATACGCAGTATTTT. It is translated as CASSLGVPDTQYF.

This clonotype was recorded at least ten times. The V call is TRBV12-3 or TRBV12-4, the J call TRBJ1-1, with D possibly TRBD1 on 5 matching bases. Trimming stripped 6 bases from V and 0 bases from J, with 11 bases between. The CDR3 is 14 amino acids. CDR3 in DNA: TGTGCCAGCAGGATTGACAGAGTGAACACTGAAGCTTTCTTT. Translating gives CASRIDRVNTEAFF.

CDR3: CASLEVAPNYGYTF. DNA of the CDR3: TGTGCCAGCTTGGAGGTTGCTCCTAACTATGGCTACACCTTC. This chain links TRBV2 with TRBJ1-2; D remains ambiguous. The ends were cut back, 8 bases at V and 0 bases at J, with 13 bases in the middle. CDR3 length: 14 amino acids. Germline loops: CDR1 SNHLY, CDR2 FYNNEI.

Many counts were recorded for this clonotype. The CDR3 reads CASSPPGLARPGELFF. CDR3 bases: TGTGCCAGCAGTCCTCCGGGACTAGCAAGGCCCGGGGAGCTGTTTTTT. V usage is TRBV12-3 or TRBV12-4 and J usage is TRBJ2-2, with TRBD2 matching 9 bases. This CDR3 region has 16 residues. The trim removed 5 bases at V and 6 bases at J, leaving 10 bases unmatched.

In this sample, this clonotype turned up a few times. The V gene is TRBV6-1, the J gene TRBJ2-7; D is ambiguous. V lost 2 bases and J 5 bases, leaving 16 bases between the germline ends. Germline V CDR1 and CDR2: MNHNS, SASEGT. This CDR3 has 15 amino acids. As DNA, the CDR3 is TGTGCCAGCAGTGAATTTGGGGAAACGGTTGACGAGCAGTACTTC. This gives the protein CASSEFGETVDEQYF.

This rearrangement joins TRBV27 to TRBJ1-4; possibly TRBD1 for D (6 bases). From germline, CDR1 is MNHEY and CDR2 SMNVEV (reference sequence). V was pared by 6 bases and J by 3 bases, with 23 bases between. This CDR3 has 18 residues. This CDR3 is CASSPTLIQGAANEKLFF. The CDR3 DNA reads TGTGCCAGCAGCCCGACCCTTATACAGGGAGCAGCTAATGAAAAACTGTTTTTT. Filled out from reference TRBV27 and TRBJ1-4, the complete variable domain reads EAQVTQNPRYLITVTGKKLTVTCSQNMNHEYMSWYRQDPGLGLRQIYYSMNVEVTDKGDVPEGYKVSRKEKRNFPLILESPSPNQTSLYFCASSPTLIQGAANEKLFFGSGTQLSVL.

This clonotype came up a few times. This sequence joins TRBV7-9 and TRBJ2-5; D is perhaps TRBD1 (6 bases). V was clipped by 2 bases and J by 1 base, with 23 bases between them. CDR3 length: 19 residues. In germline, CDR1 is SEHNR, CDR2 FQNEAQ (reference sequence). The DNA for the CDR3 is TGTGCCAGCAGCTTATCCGATATTGACTCGCAGGGGTTCCAAGAGACCCAGTACTTC. This codes for CASSLSDIDSQGFQETQYF.

The rearrangement joins TRBV7-2 to TRBJ1-6; D uncertain. Germline loops: CDR1 SGHTA, CDR2 FQGNSA. The CDR3 is made up of 14 amino acids. Between the trimmed V and J ends, which lost 1 base and 6 bases, there was a span of 7 bases. CDR3 protein: CASSLDPVNSPLHF. The CDR3 DNA sequence: TGTGCCAGCAGCTTAGACCCAGTTAATTCACCCCTCCACTTT.

This clonotype was observed at least ten times. CDR3 region: CSATGTSGGNRYNEQFF. CDR3 DNA: TGCAGTGCGACCGGGACTAGCGGGGGTAACCGGTACAATGAGCAGTTCTTC. V usage is TRBV20-1 and J usage is TRBJ2-1; 14 bases align to TRBD2. The CDR3 contains 17 residues. The V segment lost 6 bases and the J segment 4 bases; nucleotides outside the gene matches: 11. The germline V gene has CDR1 DFQATT and CDR2 SNEGSKA (reference sequence).